The entry that follows covers one T cell receptor beta chain sequence. These data belong to a study of blood T cell repertoires in COVID-19. Study context: In each case, the material was cDNA or gDNA derived from T cells, B-cell-depleted T cells, or PBMCs.

This CDR3 has 16 residues. The germline V gene has CDR1 MGHRA and CDR2 YSYEKL. Trimming took off 0 bases at V and 1 base at J, with 10 bases between the two ends. Adults between roughly 18 and 89 years of age took part from about 24 US areas. Participants' own reports of clinical history determined their cohort assignment. Clones were read by immunoSEQ multiplex PCR, and TCRdb kept only the in-frame ones, dropping some. The sample yields about 250,000 clones, 87% seen once. The chain carries TRBV4-1 and TRBJ1-5; perhaps TRBD1 as D (5 bases). Sequenced input: PBMCs or T cells enriched from blood (not recorded which). The sequence derives from a woman aged 25-40 years with acute COVID-19. Written as DNA, the CDR3 is TGCGCCAGCAGCCAAGAGCCTGGGGGGAGCAATCAGCCCCAGCATTTT. Its protein is CASSQEPGGSNQPQHF.